The 20 T cell receptor beta chains below all came from one sample that was sequenced in a study of persistence of HIV-infected CD4 T cells. Sequencing used immunoSEQ version 4 in survey mode. Libraries were prepared by immunoSEQ multiplex PCR; TCRdb keeps only in-frame clonotypes and omits some of them. The table has about 41,000 clones, around 78% seen once; the top ten hold 14%. The stimulus was an HIV-1 Gag 15-mer peptide pool, around 1.1 ug/peptide/mL. CD40L-negative CD69-negative CD45RO-high memory CD4+ T cells were sorted as populations depleted of antigen-responding cells. Their antigen targets remain unknown. The sample in question was CD4+ T cells sorted from PBMCs after approximately 20-hour stimulation, obtained from a patient who received antiretroviral therapy. These receptors were collected from an adult man with HIV who was CMV-seropositive.

This clone was observed a few times. J is TRBJ1-2 and V is TRBV18; 7 nucleotides agree with TRBD1. The junction had 5 bases not matched to a gene; V was cut back by 0 bases and J by 4 bases. CDR1 is KGHSH and CDR2 is LQKENI in the germline V gene. The CDR3 spans 15 residues. CDR3 bases: TGTGCCAGCTCACCACCGACAGGGATAGGCTATGGCTACACCTTC. Translated: CASSPPTGIGYGYTF.

This chain connects TRBV4-3 to TRBJ2-7; D remains unclear. Trimming removed 1 base from V and 2 bases from J, with 12 bases in between. The CDR3 is 15 residues long. Germline V gene data show CDR1 as LGHNA and CDR2 as YSLEER. The CDR3 is CASSQVPGSAYEQYF. The CDR3, as DNA: TGCGCCAGCAGCCAAGTTCCGGGCAGTGCCTACGAGCAGTACTTC.

This clone appeared once. The rearrangement joins TRBV5-1 to TRBJ2-7, with 10 bases aligning to TRBD1. Germline V gene lookup returns CDR1 SGHRS and CDR2 YFSETQ. Unmatched junction bases numbered 6, after V lost 3 bases and J lost 6 bases. The CDR3 is made up of 14 amino acids. The CDR3 bases are TGCGCCAGCAGCTCGGGACAGGGGAGGGGCGAGCAGTACTTC. Its translation: CASSSGQGRGEQYF.

The chain has TRBV5-6 and TRBJ1-1; D uncertain. From germline, CDR1 is SGHDT and CDR2 YYEEEE. There are 14 residues in the CDR3. V shed 0 bases and J shed 0 bases, with 6 bases lying between them. The CDR3 nucleotides read TGTGCCAGCAGCTTGGGGACGATGAACACTGAAGCTTTCTTT. Translation gives CASSLGTMNTEAFF. The entire variable domain, with the rest obtained from reference TRBV5-6 and TRBJ1-1, is as follows: DAGVTQSPTHLIKTRGQQVTLRCSPKSGHDTVSWYQQALGQGPQFIFQYYEEEERQRGNFPDRFSGHQFPNYSSELNVNALLLGDSALYLCASSLGTMNTEAFFGQGTRLTVV.

This clone was picked up a small number of times. This sequence joins TRBV4-1 and TRBJ1-5; maybe TRBD1 (5 bases). Trimming removed 1 base at V and 3 bases at J, with 13 bases between. The CDR3 covers 16 residues. Germline V CDR1 and CDR2: MGHRA, YSYEKL. As DNA, the CDR3 is TGCGCCAGCAGCCAAGGCCGAGACAGATTCAATCAGCCCCAGCATTTT. Its translation: CASSQGRDRFNQPQHF.

Only a few counts were recorded for this clone. J is TRBJ1-1 and V is TRBV15, with unresolved D. The CDR3 has 16 amino acids. With 1 base removed from V and 1 base from J, the gap between germline ends came to 13 bases. Germline CDR1 reads LNHNV; CDR2 reads YYDKDF (reference sequence). CDR3 nucleotide sequence: TGTGCCACCAGCAGAGCGTTCTATTCGGAGAACACTGAAGCTTTCTTT. Translated: CATSRAFYSENTEAFF.

The chain employs TRBV7-2 and TRBJ1-5, with TRBD1 as a possible D gene (6 bases). From germline, CDR1 is SGHTA and CDR2 FQGNSA. V was clipped by 4 bases and J by 0 bases, with 16 bases between them. The CDR3 extends over 17 amino acids. CDR3 nucleotides: TGTGCCAGCAGCTCCTTACCCACAGGGTATAGCAATCAGCCCCAGCATTTT. It specifies CASSSLPTGYSNQPQHF.

The table lists this clone with a few counts. V and J are TRBV19 and TRBJ2-1; D perhaps matches TRBD1 (6 bases). V was shortened by 5 bases and J by 6 bases, with 11 bases between the two germline ends. Per the germline V gene, CDR1 is LNHDA and CDR2 is SQIVND (reference sequence). CDR3 length: 13 residues. The CDR3 is CASSPRTVNEQFF. CDR3 DNA sequence: TGTGCCAGTAGTCCCCGGACAGTCAATGAGCAGTTCTTC.

This clone was seen just once. The CDR3 region has the DNA TGTGCCAGTACCACCCCAGTTAGGAATTCTGAAGCTTTCTTT. Translated: CASTTPVRNSEAFF. The chain is built from TRBV19 and TRBJ1-1; D not certain. This CDR3 comprises 14 residues. The germline V gene encodes CDR1 LNHDA and CDR2 SQIVND (reference sequence). Trimming took off 7 bases at V and 6 bases at J, with 18 bases between the two ends. Complete variable domain (other parts from reference TRBV19 and TRBJ1-1): DGGITQSPKYLFRKEGQNVTLSCEQNLNHDAMYWYRQDPGQGLRLIYYSQIVNDFQKGDIAEGYSVSREKKESFPLTVTSAQKNPTAFYLCASTTPVRNSEAFFGQGTRLTVV.

The chain carries TRBV6-1 and TRBJ1-5, with a weak D call TRBD1 (6 bases). V was clipped by 2 bases and J by 3 bases, with 17 bases between them. Germline V CDR1 and CDR2: MNHNS, SASEGT. The CDR3 has 17 amino acids. The CDR3 is CASSELRGGRYNQPQHF. The CDR3 nucleotides read TGTGCCAGCAGTGAACTACGGGGGGGCCGTTACAATCAGCCCCAGCATTTT.

This chain joins TRBV19 and TRBJ2-1; weak D call: TRBD1 (6 bases). CDR1 and CDR2 from the germline V gene are LNHDA and SQIVND (reference sequence). Between the trimmed V and J ends, which lost 5 bases and 0 bases, there was a span of 14 bases. The CDR3 consists of 16 residues. DNA of the CDR3: TGTGCCAGTAGTGTATACAGGGCGAGCTCCTACAATGAGCAGTTCTTC. Translation gives CASSVYRASSYNEQFF.

This chain uses TRBV4-2 with TRBJ2-3, with TRBD2 identical over 9 bases. V shed 11 bases and J 0 bases; nucleotides not matched to a gene: 12. Germline loops: CDR1 LGHNA, CDR2 YNFKEQ. This CDR3 is built from 16 residues. This CDR3 is CARGRGGGGSTDTQYF. The CDR3 region has the DNA TGTGCCCGCGGACGGGGCGGGGGGGGTAGCACAGATACGCAGTATTTT.

CDR3 coding DNA: TGTGCCAGCGTACCCCAGGACCGTACTAATGAAAAACTGTTTTTT. Its protein is CASVPQDRTNEKLFF. The rearrangement uses TRBV19 and TRBJ1-4; D ambiguous. Per germline, CDR1 LNHDA and CDR2 SQIVND (reference sequence). The CDR3 spans 15 residues. V was pared by 9 bases and J by 2 bases, with 16 bases between.

This chain connects TRBV7-3 to TRBJ2-6; 9 bases align to TRBD1. Losses at the gene ends were 5 bases for V and 3 bases for J; bases not matched to a gene: 5. Germline V gene sequence: CDR1 SGHTA, CDR2 FQGTGA. The CDR3 is 16 amino acids. The CDR3 protein is CASSPQGALGANVLTF. CDR3 nucleotide sequence: TGTGCCAGCAGCCCACAGGGGGCGCTTGGGGCCAACGTCCTGACTTTC.

This clone showed up just once. The rearrangement joins TRBV14 to TRBJ2-1, with TRBD2 matching 13 bases. Trimming cost V 1 base and J 9 bases; bases outside gene matches: 9. CDR1 and CDR2 (germline): SGHDN, FVKESK. This CDR3 is built from 17 residues. CDR3 residues: CASSQGLAGGPRSEQFF. The CDR3 DNA sequence: TGTGCCAGCAGCCAAGGACTAGCGGGAGGCCCGAGGAGTGAGCAGTTCTTC.

This rearrangement joins TRBV6-2 or TRBV6-3 to TRBJ1-5; 10 bases line up with TRBD1. With V trimmed by 4 bases and J by 7 bases, 10 bases remained unmatched. Germline V gene data show CDR1 as MNHEY and CDR2 as SVGEGT. The CDR3 sequence is 16 residues long. The CDR3 sequence is CASSWGQGYVNQPQHF. DNA for the CDR3: TGTGCCAGCAGTTGGGGACAGGGGTATGTTAACCAGCCCCAGCATTTT.

This clone was seen just once. The J gene is TRBJ1-6, the V gene TRBV30; D remains ambiguous. Germline loops: CDR1 GTSNPN, CDR2 SVGIG (reference sequence). The CDR3 loop spans 13 amino acids. V was cut by 3 bases and J by 3 bases, with 6 bases left in between. CDR3 in amino acids: CAWRGSYNSPLHF. In DNA form, the CDR3 reads TGTGCCTGGAGGGGAAGCTATAATTCACCCCTCCACTTT.

The chain employs TRBV5-6 and TRBJ1-5; D may be TRBD1 (5 bases). CDR3 length equals 15 residues. The germline gives CDR1 SGHDT, CDR2 YYEEEE. V was trimmed by 2 bases and J by 7 bases, leaving 16 bases between them. CDR3 sequence: CASSFTGTGVQPQHF. The CDR3 DNA is TGTGCCAGCAGCTTCACCGGGACTGGGGTCCAGCCCCAGCATTTT.

The V call is TRBV12-3 or TRBV12-4, the J call TRBJ2-1, with D hard to call. This CDR3 has 10 amino acids. V shed 8 bases and J shed 4 bases, with 3 bases lying between them. CDR3 amino acids: CASGYNEQFF. CDR3 nucleotides: TGTGCCAGCGGTTACAATGAGCAGTTCTTC.

V and J are TRBV2 and TRBJ1-6; D is possibly TRBD1 (6 bases). The CDR3 totals 14 residues. The V end was cut by 0 bases, the J end by 9 bases, with 9 bases between. The germline V gene encodes CDR1 SNHLY and CDR2 FYNNEI. The CDR3 loop is CASSEAGGASPLHF. The CDR3 DNA is TGTGCCAGCAGTGAAGCGGGGGGCGCTTCACCCCTCCACTTT.